This T cell receptor beta chain was obtained from a study of blood T cell repertoires in COVID-19 (TCRdb year 2020). In the study overall: Collaborator samples came from the United States, Italy and Spain and covered acute and convalescent phases of COVID-19. The samples were drawn from two sources: the first 160 participants of the ongoing ImmuneRACE study, and 1,000 to 1,500 subjects contributed by 6 global collaborators. The sample metadata nearly always contained a de-identified subject ID, COVID-19 status, age in years and sex. The prospective study material was composed of cDNA or gDNA derived from T cells, B-cell-depleted T cells, or PBMCs. The repertoires were made available in a free public database intended to serve as a resource for research on the immune response to SARS-CoV-2. HLA class I and class II types, where available, came from metadata supplied by the sample provider rather than from assay-based typing. The dataset comprised deeply sampled blood TCRbeta repertoires from subjects exposed to, actively infected with, or recovered from COVID-19. What the authors observed across the whole study: The quantity of clinical and demographic metadata differed by source and by participant and was supplied without curation.

Taken from the germline V gene (reference sequence), the CDR1 and CDR2 loops are MNHEY and SMNVEV. The CDR3 runs 14 amino acids, cysteine and phenylalanine included. Of all the DNA, just the CDR3 is kept, 42 bases in frame from base 1. V has 4 bases trimmed and J has 2 bases trimmed; junction bases matching no gene number 2. Details on this clone: The antigen this receptor binds is unknown. No much larger clonotype is one base removed from it; base qualities were not supplied.

TCRbeta CDR3 regions were amplified from genomic DNA using the immunoSEQ Assay, a bias-controlled multiplex PCR. The paper's processing steps were these. Within the assay, amplification of reference gene primers was used to estimate how many nucleated cells each sample contained. To quantify the absolute abundance of each unique TCRbeta CDR3 rearrangement, sequence reads were collapsed and filtered. Productive Simpson clonality was computed per sample as the square root of Simpson's diversity index over productive rearrangements. Sourced from immuneACCESS, this table was stored by TCRdb with only in-frame sequences that have V and J called. A share of the clones is absent; for the studies checked, an unresolved V gene accounts for under half, and the remainder has no known explanation. That table is the source of V, J and clone size, and D and trimming were worked out from the DNA. Within this sample are 100,000 or so clones, with 85% to 90% of them counted one time only. 3% of the sample goes to the ten largest clones.

The collaborating institutions used their own protocols to collect whole blood in K2EDTA tubes. For TCRbeta analysis, collaborators shipped samples in one of three forms: frozen whole blood, isolated PBMCs, or DNA extracted from either of those sample types. Sequences were obtained from peripheral blood. The chain was built from TRBV27 and TRBJ2-1, with 7 middle bases fitting TRBD2. The receptor was isolated from a man aged 50 or older with active or convalescent COVID-19. The nucleotide sequence reads TGTGCCAGCAGTTCAGCGGGGACCTACAATGAGCAGTTCTTC. It translates as CASSSAGTYNEQFF.